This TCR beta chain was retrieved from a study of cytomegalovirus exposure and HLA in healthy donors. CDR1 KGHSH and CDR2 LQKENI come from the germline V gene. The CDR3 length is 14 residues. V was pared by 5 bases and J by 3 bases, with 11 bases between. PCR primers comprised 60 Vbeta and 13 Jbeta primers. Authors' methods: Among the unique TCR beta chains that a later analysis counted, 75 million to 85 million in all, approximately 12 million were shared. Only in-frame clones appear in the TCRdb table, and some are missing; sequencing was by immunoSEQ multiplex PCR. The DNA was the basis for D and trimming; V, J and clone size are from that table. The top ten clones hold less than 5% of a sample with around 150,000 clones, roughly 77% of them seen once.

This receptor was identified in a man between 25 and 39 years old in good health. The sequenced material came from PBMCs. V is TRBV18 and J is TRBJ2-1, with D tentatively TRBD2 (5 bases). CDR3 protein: CASSTRSGYNEQFF. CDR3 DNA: TGTGCCAGCTCAACAAGAAGCGGCTACAATGAGCAGTTCTTC.